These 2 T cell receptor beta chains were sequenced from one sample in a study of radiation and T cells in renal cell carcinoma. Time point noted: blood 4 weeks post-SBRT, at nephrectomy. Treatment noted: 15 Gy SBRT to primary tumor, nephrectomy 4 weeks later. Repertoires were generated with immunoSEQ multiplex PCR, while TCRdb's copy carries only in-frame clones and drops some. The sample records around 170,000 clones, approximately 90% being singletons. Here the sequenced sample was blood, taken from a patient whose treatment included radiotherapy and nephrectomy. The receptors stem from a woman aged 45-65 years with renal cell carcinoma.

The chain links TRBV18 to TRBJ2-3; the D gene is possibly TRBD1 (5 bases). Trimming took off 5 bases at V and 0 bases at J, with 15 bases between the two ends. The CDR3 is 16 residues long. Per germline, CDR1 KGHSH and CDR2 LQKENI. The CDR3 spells CASSSRTFPSTDTQYF. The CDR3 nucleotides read TGTGCCAGCTCATCCCGGACATTCCCAAGCACAGATACGCAGTATTTT.

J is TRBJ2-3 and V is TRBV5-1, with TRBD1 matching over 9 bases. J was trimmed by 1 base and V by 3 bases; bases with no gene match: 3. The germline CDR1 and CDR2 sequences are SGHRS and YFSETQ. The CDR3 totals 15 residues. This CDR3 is CASSWRQGGTDTQYF. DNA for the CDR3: TGCGCCAGCAGCTGGAGACAGGGGGGCACAGATACGCAGTATTTT.